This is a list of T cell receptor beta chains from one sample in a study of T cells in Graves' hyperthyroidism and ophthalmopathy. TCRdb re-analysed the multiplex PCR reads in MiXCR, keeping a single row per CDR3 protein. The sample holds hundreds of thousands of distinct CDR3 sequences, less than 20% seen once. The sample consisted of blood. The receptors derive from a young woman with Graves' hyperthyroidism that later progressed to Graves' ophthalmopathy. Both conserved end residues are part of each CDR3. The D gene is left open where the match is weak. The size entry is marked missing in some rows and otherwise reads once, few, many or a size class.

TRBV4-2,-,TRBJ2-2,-,CASSQEQAFNTGELFF,TGTGCCAGCAGCCAAGAACAGGCGTTCAACACCGGGGAGCTGTTTTTT
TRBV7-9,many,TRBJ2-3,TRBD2,CASSFSSGDTDTQYF,TGTGCCAGCAGCTTCTCTAGCGGCGACACAGATACGCAGTATTTT
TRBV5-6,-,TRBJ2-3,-,CASSSPQRIDTQYF,TGTGCCAGCAGCTCTCCACAGAGAATCGATACGCAGTATTTT
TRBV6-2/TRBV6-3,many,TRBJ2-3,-,CASRNRDWTQYF,TGTGCCAGCAGAAACAGGGACTGGACGCAGTATTTT
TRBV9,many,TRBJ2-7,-,CASSVTVTSYEQYF,TGTGCCAGCAGCGTAACCGTGACCTCCTACGAGCAGTACTTC
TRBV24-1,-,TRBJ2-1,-,CATSDGQAGRGNEQFF,TGTGCCACCAGTGATGGGCAGGCAGGAAGGGGGAATGAGCAGTTCTTC
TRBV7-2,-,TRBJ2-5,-,CASTLTQDQETQYF,TGTGCCAGCACCCTTACCCAGGACCAAGAGACCCAGTACTTC
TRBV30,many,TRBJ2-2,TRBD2,CAWGGLAGANTGELFF,TGTGCCTGGGGCGGACTAGCGGGAGCGAACACCGGGGAGCTGTTTTTT
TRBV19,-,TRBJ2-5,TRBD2,CASSMGLAETQYF,TGTGCCAGTAGTATGGGACTAGCGGAGACCCAGTACTTC
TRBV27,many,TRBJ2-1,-,CASKGGGNHNEQFF,TGTGCCAGCAAAGGGGGGGGAAATCACAATGAGCAGTTCTTC
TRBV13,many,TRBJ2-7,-,CASSLGSKAYEQYF,TGTGCCAGCAGCTTAGGTAGTAAAGCGTACGAGCAGTACTTC
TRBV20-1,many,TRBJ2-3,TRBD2,CSASLGTSGSSGDTQYF,TGCAGTGCTAGCCTCGGAACTAGCGGGAGCTCTGGAGACACGCAGTATTTT
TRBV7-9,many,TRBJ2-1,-,CASSLVSSYNEQFF,TGTGCCAGCAGCTTAGTTAGTTCCTACAATGAGCAGTTCTTC
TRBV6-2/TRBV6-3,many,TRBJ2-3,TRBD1,CASRSTDRGVPDTQYF,TGTGCCAGCAGATCAACGGACAGGGGGGTGCCAGATACGCAGTATTTT
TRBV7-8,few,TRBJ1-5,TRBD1,CASSLDRVRNQPQHF,TGTGCCAGTAGTCTGGACAGGGTTCGGAATCAGCCCCAGCATTTT
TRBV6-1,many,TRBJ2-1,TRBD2,CASSEWGLAGTFLPGSNEQFF,TGTGCCAGCAGTGAATGGGGACTAGCGGGGACCTTCCTCCCGGGCAGCAATGAGCAGTTCTTC
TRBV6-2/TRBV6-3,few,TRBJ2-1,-,CASSDLGVQFF,TGTGCCAGCAGTGACTTGGGAGTACAGTTCTTC
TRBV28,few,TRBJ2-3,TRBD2,CASSTPLAGFSTDTQYF,TGTGCCAGCAGTACCCCTCTAGCGGGGTTTAGCACAGATACGCAGTATTTT
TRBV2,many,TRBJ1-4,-,CASRPTDLHATNEKLFF,TGTGCCAGCAGACCGACAGACCTCCATGCAACTAATGAAAAACTGTTTTTT
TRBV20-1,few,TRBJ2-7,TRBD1,CSARLRDRGHEQYF,TGCAGTGCTAGACTCCGGGACAGGGGGCACGAGCAGTACTTC
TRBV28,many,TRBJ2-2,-,CASSLRQPNTGELFF,TGTGCCAGCAGTTTGAGACAGCCGAACACCGGGGAGCTGTTTTTT
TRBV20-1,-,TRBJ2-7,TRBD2,CSAGLAGQDSYEQYF,TGCAGTGCCGGACTAGCGGGACAGGACTCCTACGAGCAGTACTTC
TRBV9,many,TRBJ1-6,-,CASSAEPEIRDTSPLHF,TGTGCCAGCAGCGCCGAACCTGAAATCAGGGATACTTCACCCCTCCACTTT
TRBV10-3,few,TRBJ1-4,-,CAISGGREEKLFF,TGTGCCATCAGTGGCGGGCGGGAAGAAAAACTGTTTTTT
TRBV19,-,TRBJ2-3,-,CASQLSNSDTQYF,TGTGCCAGCCAACTCTCCAACTCAGATACGCAGTATTTT
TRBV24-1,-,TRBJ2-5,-,CATSEAGDVETQYF,TGTGCCACCAGTGAGGCAGGGGATGTCGAGACCCAGTACTTC
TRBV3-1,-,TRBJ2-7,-,CASSRSVYGGEQYF,TGTGCCAGCAGCCGGAGCGTCTACGGGGGCGAACAGTACTTC
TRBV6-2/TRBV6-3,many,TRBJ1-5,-,CASSYSYWYSNQPQHF,TGTGCCAGCAGTTACTCTTACTGGTATAGCAATCAGCCCCAGCATTTT
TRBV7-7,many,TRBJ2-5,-,CASSLLGKQETQYF,TGTGCTAGCAGCTTATTGGGAAAACAAGAGACCCAGTACTTC
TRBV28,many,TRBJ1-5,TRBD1,CASRQPGQGVSNQPQHF,TGTGCCAGCAGACAACCGGGACAGGGGGTTAGCAATCAGCCCCAGCATTTT
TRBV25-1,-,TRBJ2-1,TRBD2,CATSGSLYNEQFF,TGTGCCACGAGCGGGAGTCTCTACAATGAGCAGTTCTTC
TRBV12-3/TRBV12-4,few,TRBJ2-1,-,CASSFRGFYNEQFF,TGTGCCAGCAGTTTTCGTGGATTCTACAATGAGCAGTTCTTC
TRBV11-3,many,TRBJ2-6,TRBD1,CASSQGQLSGANVLTF,TGTGCCAGCAGCCAGGGACAGCTCTCTGGGGCCAACGTCCTGACTTTC
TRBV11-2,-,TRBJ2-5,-,CASRKGVRETQYF,TGTGCCAGCAGGAAAGGGGTGCGAGAGACCCAGTACTTC
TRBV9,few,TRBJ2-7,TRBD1,CASSAQADRVFYEQYF,TGTGCCAGCAGCGCCCAAGCGGACAGGGTCTTCTACGAGCAGTACTTC
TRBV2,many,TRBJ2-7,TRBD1,CASNTGGLHLEQYF,TGTGCCAGCAATACAGGGGGCCTTCATCTCGAGCAGTACTTC
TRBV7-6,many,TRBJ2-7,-,CASSLAGGATEEQYF,TGTGCCAGCAGCTTAGCAGGCGGGGCTACGGAAGAGCAGTACTTC
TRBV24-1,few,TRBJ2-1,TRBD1,CATSEIQGADNEQFF,TGTGCCACCAGTGAAATACAGGGGGCGGACAATGAGCAGTTCTTC
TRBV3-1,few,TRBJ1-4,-,CASSRNPSPTNEKLFF,TGTGCCAGCAGCCGCAATCCCTCCCCAACTAATGAAAAACTGTTTTTT
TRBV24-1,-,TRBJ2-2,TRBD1,CATSEDRASYTGELFF,TGTGCCACCAGTGAGGACAGGGCCAGCTACACCGGGGAGCTGTTTTTT
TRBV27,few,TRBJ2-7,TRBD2,CASSFGPAWDLAGAYEQYF,TGTGCCAGCAGTTTCGGTCCGGCGTGGGATCTAGCGGGAGCCTACGAGCAGTACTTC
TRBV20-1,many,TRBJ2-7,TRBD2,CSAGTSGTYEQYF,TGCAGTGCGGGGACTAGCGGGACCTACGAGCAGTACTTC
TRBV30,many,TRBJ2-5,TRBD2,CAWSRAGGRTQYF,TGTGCCTGGAGTAGGGCGGGAGGGCGGACCCAGTACTTC
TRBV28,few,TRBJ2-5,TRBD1,CASSPRQGWETQYF,TGTGCCAGCAGTCCTAGACAGGGATGGGAGACCCAGTACTTC
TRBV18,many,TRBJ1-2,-,CASSPDGNYGYTF,TGTGCCAGCAGCCCGGACGGGAACTATGGCTACACCTTC
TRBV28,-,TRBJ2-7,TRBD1,CASSIPGQRSLEQYF,TGTGCCAGCAGTATACCGGGACAGAGGTCCCTCGAGCAGTACTTC
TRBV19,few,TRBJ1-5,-,CASSMKGTGMQPQHF,TGTGCCAGTAGTATGAAAGGGACGGGCATGCAGCCCCAGCATTTT
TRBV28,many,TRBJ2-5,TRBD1,CASSSPSGQGLETQYF,TGTGCCAGCAGTTCACCTTCGGGACAGGGGTTGGAGACCCAGTACTTC
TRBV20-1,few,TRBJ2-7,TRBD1,CSASNRDRDSYEQYF,TGCAGTGCTAGTAACCGGGACAGGGACTCCTACGAGCAGTACTTC
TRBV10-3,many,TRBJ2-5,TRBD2,CAISEGGLAGRTQRETQYF,TGTGCCATCAGTGAGGGGGGACTAGCGGGGAGGACACAACGAGAGACCCAGTACTTC
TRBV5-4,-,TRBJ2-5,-,CASSRGPGMETQYF,TGTGCCAGCAGCAGGGGCCCTGGGATGGAGACCCAGTACTTC
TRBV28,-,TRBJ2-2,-,CASSPLEAEWAGELFF,TGTGCCAGCAGCCCCCTCGAGGCAGAGTGGGCCGGGGAGCTGTTTTTT
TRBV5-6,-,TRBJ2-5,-,CASGLWSGPRGTPNF,TGTGCCAGCGGCTTGTGGTCGGGGCCGCGCGGGACACCGAACTTC
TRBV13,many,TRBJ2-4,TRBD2,CASSPSGTDIQYF,TGTGCCAGCAGCCCTAGCGGGACGGACATTCAGTACTTC
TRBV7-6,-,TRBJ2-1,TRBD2,CASSDKREIAEQFF,TGTGCCAGTTCGGATAAGCGGGAGATTGCTGAGCAGTTCTTC